What follows are 24 T cell receptor beta chains derived from one specimen sequenced in a study of T cell clones after liver transplantation. Using immunoSEQ multiplex PCR, the repertoire was profiled, and TCRdb retains in-frame clones only, with some absent. The sample shows 75,000 to 95,000 clones, around 84% of them seen only once. Here the sequenced sample was CD4+ T cells from blood, taken less than 50 months after liver transplant. These receptor sequences come from a human patient who received a liver transplant. Some T cells could come from the graft donor.

A few counts support this clone. The chain carries TRBV10-3 and TRBJ1-5, with D unresolved. The germline CDR1 and CDR2 sequences are ENHRY and SYGVKD. CDR3 size: 12 residues. V lost 3 bases to trimming and J lost 3 bases, with 3 bases between them. In nucleotides, the CDR3 is TGTGCCATCAGTGACACCAATCAGCCCCAGCATTTT. Protein: CAISDTNQPQHF.

The chain's CDR3 is CASSSIAGVVTDTQYF. CDR3 bases: TGTGCCAGCAGCTCGATAGCGGGAGTTGTTACAGATACGCAGTATTTT. The genes are TRBV5-6 and TRBJ2-3, with TRBD2 matching over 9 bases. There are 16 residues in the CDR3. Trimming at V came to 3 bases and at J to 3 bases, leaving 8 bases not matched to a gene. Germline CDR1 reads SGHDT; CDR2 reads YYEEEE.

The chain couples TRBV2 to TRBJ1-1; no clear D gene. The CDR3 runs 13 residues. CDR1 and CDR2 (germline): SNHLY, FYNNEI. Trimming cost V 6 bases and J 1 base, with 9 bases left between them. CDR3 sequence (DNA): TGTGCCAGCAGGCCGGACGGGAACACTGAAGCTTTCTTT. Encoded protein: CASRPDGNTEAFF.

The chain joins TRBV5-6 to TRBJ2-3; D assignment may be TRBD1 or TRBD2 (6 bases each). CDR3 size: 16 residues. With 0 bases removed from V and 0 bases from J, the gap between germline ends came to 11 bases. Germline V gives CDR1 SGHDT, CDR2 YYEEEE. The chain's CDR3 is CASSLAGARSTDTQYF. CDR3 in DNA: TGTGCCAGCAGCTTGGCGGGGGCGCGGAGCACAGATACGCAGTATTTT.

The gene calls are TRBV10-3 and TRBJ1-4; D remains unclear. The CDR3 loop spans 14 amino acids. V gave up 6 bases and J gave up 5 bases, with 13 bases separating them. From germline, CDR1 is ENHRY and CDR2 SYGVKD. CDR3 bases: TGTGCCATCAGCCAAGGACGGTTGAATGAAAAACTGTTTTTT. Amino acid sequence: CAISQGRLNEKLFF.

This clone is medium-sized (0.01 to 0.1%) by share. CDR3 DNA sequence: TGTGCCAGCGGGACGGTCAAGAACTATGGCTACACCTTC. Its translation is CASGTVKNYGYTF. The J gene is TRBJ1-2, the V gene TRBV27; possibly TRBD1 for D (5 bases). The CDR3 extends over 13 amino acids. The V end lost 8 bases, the J end lost 2 bases, and 12 bases lay between the germline ends. Germline loops: CDR1 MNHEY, CDR2 SMNVEV (reference sequence).

The chain recombines TRBV5-1 with TRBJ2-3, with D possibly being TRBD1 (6 bases). This CDR3 region has 15 residues. V lost 3 bases to trimming and J lost 4 bases, with 15 bases between them. The germline V gene has CDR1 SGHRS and CDR2 YFSETQ. The CDR3: CASSSNRVPPDTQYF. The CDR3 nucleotides read TGCGCCAGCAGCTCGAACAGGGTCCCCCCAGATACGCAGTATTTT.

In this sample, this clone turned up once. This chain links TRBV6-5 with TRBJ2-7; TRBD1 matches at 7 bases. V gave up 5 bases and J gave up 3 bases; unmatched junction bases: 7. Germline V CDR1 and CDR2: MNHEY, SVGAGI. The length of the CDR3 is 14 residues. The CDR3 protein is CASSLVTGIYEQYF. CDR3 bases: TGTGCCAGCAGTCTAGTGACAGGGATCTACGAGCAGTACTTC.

This clone was detected only a few times. The chain uses TRBV5-6 and TRBJ1-5; no clear D gene. With 4 bases removed from V and 7 bases from J, the gap between germline ends came to 9 bases. The length of the CDR3 is 12 residues. Looked up from germline, CDR1 is SGHDT and CDR2 is YYEEEE. The CDR3 protein is CASSLKNQPQHF. The CDR3 DNA sequence: TGTGCCAGCAGCCTAAAAAACCAGCCCCAGCATTTT.

The chain joins TRBV15 to TRBJ2-3; D may correspond to TRBD1 or TRBD2 (5 bases each). The CDR3 runs 15 residues. CDR1 and CDR2 (germline): LNHNV, YYDKDF (reference sequence). V lost 4 bases, J lost 3 bases, and 14 bases lay in between. CDR3 in DNA: TGTGCCACCAGCACTGGTGGGGGAAGGACAGATACGCAGTATTTT. Protein product: CATSTGGGRTDTQYF. Full variable domain (missing parts from reference TRBV15 and TRBJ2-3): DAMVIQNPRYQVTQFGKPVTLSCSQTLNHNVMYWYQQKSSQAPKLLFHYYDKDFNNEADTPDNFQSRRPNTSFCFLDIRSPGLGDTAMYLCATSTGGGRTDTQYFGPGTRLTVL.

This chain links TRBV7-9 with TRBJ2-3; D is possibly TRBD1 (6 bases). Germline V gene sequence: CDR1 SEHNR, CDR2 FQNEAQ (reference sequence). Trimming removed 3 bases at V and 4 bases at J, with 8 bases between. The CDR3 is 13 residues long. CDR3 sequence: CASSLDSPDTQYF. The CDR3 region has the DNA TGTGCCAGCAGCTTGGACAGTCCAGATACGCAGTATTTT.

The V gene is TRBV4-1, the J gene TRBJ2-1; TRBD2 aligns across 12 bases. V shed 3 bases and J 4 bases; nucleotides not matched to a gene: 7. From germline, CDR1 is MGHRA and CDR2 YSYEKL. This CDR3 is 17 amino acids long. In DNA, the CDR3 is TGCGCCAGCAGCCATCACGGACTAGCGGGACTGTACAATGAGCAGTTCTTC. Translating it yields CASSHHGLAGLYNEQFF.

The chain has TRBV7-2 and TRBJ1-2, with D uncertain. Germline V gene lookup returns CDR1 SGHTA and CDR2 FQGNSA. V was shortened by 5 bases and J by 1 base, with 5 bases between the two germline ends. CDR3 length equals 12 residues. In DNA, the CDR3 is TGTGCCAGCAGCCCTAGTAACTATGGCTACACCTTC. Translation gives CASSPSNYGYTF.

This chain connects TRBV7-9 to TRBJ1-3; D may be TRBD1 (5 bases). The CDR3 is made up of 15 amino acids. CDR1 and CDR2 from the germline V gene are SEHNR and FQNEAQ (reference sequence). The V end lost 5 bases, the J end lost 4 bases, and 15 bases lay between the germline ends. The CDR3 protein is CASSRARALGNTIYF. The CDR3 nucleotides read TGTGCCAGCAGCCGGGCCAGGGCGTTAGGAAACACCATATATTTT. Variable domain in full (rest from reference TRBV7-9 and TRBJ1-3): DTGVSQNPRHKITKRGQNVTFRCDPISEHNRLYWYRQTLGQGPEFLTYFQNEAQLEKSRLLSDRFSAERPKGSFSTLEIQRTEQGDSAMYLCASSRARALGNTIYFGEGSWLTVV.

The rearrangement uses TRBV5-5 and TRBJ2-7; 7 bases match TRBD1. The CDR3 has 14 residues. CDR1 SGHKS and CDR2 YYEKEE come from the germline V gene (reference sequence). V trimming: 0 bases; J trimming: 2 bases; junction bases outside the gene matches: 2. The CDR3 region is CASSLGQGPYEQYF. In DNA, the CDR3 is TGTGCCAGCAGCTTGGGACAGGGTCCCTACGAGCAGTACTTC. The whole variable domain, remainder taken from reference TRBV5-5 and TRBJ2-7, is DAGVTQSPTHLIKTRGQQVTLRCSPISGHKSVSWYQQVLGQGPQFIFQYYEKEERGRGNFPDRFSARQFPNYSSELNVNALLLGDSALYLCASSLGQGPYEQYFGPGTRLTVT.

This clone came up once. The rearrangement links TRBV5-1 to TRBJ2-7; TRBD1 aligns across 8 bases. The junction had 3 bases not matched to a gene; V was cut back by 5 bases and J by 2 bases. The length of the CDR3 is 13 residues. In germline, CDR1 is SGHRS, CDR2 YFSETQ. Here the CDR3 DNA reads TGCGCCAGCAGTGGACAGGGAGCCTACGAGCAGTACTTC. Translation gives CASSGQGAYEQYF.

The chain has TRBV14 and TRBJ2-1; D is possibly TRBD2 (6 bases). This CDR3 has 13 residues. V was shortened by 3 bases and J by 3 bases, with 6 bases between the two germline ends. Germline lookup yields CDR1 SGHDN and CDR2 FVKESK. CDR3 coding DNA: TGTGCCAGCAGCCAGGGACTCTACAATGAGCAGTTCTTC. Translation gives CASSQGLYNEQFF.

V usage is TRBV9 and J usage is TRBJ2-2; D call uncertain. This CDR3 contains 14 residues. Trimming removed 2 bases at V and 6 bases at J, with 11 bases between. CDR1 is SGDLS, CDR2 YYNGEE, per germline. The chain's CDR3 is CASSVNLLSGELFF. DNA for the CDR3: TGTGCCAGCAGCGTTAATTTACTTTCCGGGGAGCTGTTTTTT.

This clone was observed a few times. The V and J genes are TRBV6-6 and TRBJ1-4, with TRBD1 identical over 9 bases. Germline CDR1 and CDR2: MNHNY and SVGAGI (reference sequence). V gave up 2 bases and J gave up 4 bases; unmatched junction bases: 2. The CDR3 extends over 15 amino acids. CDR3 nucleotides: TGTGCCAGCAGTTACGAGGGACAGGGTAATGAAAAACTGTTTTTT. As protein: CASSYEGQGNEKLFF.

The count of this clone is one. The V and J genes are TRBV7-3 and TRBJ2-2, with D perhaps matching TRBD2 (6 bases). This CDR3 contains 17 residues. The germline gives CDR1 SGHTA, CDR2 FQGTGA. The ends were cut back, 0 bases at V and 0 bases at J, with 11 bases in the middle. The CDR3 nucleotides are TGTGCCAGCAGCTTAACAGGGCGGGGAGCGAACACCGGGGAGCTGTTTTTT. Its translation: CASSLTGRGANTGELFF.

The V and J genes are TRBV7-9 and TRBJ2-3; D remains unclear. The V end was cut by 1 base, the J end by 0 bases, with 8 bases between. The CDR3 sequence is 15 residues long. Germline V CDR1 and CDR2: SEHNR, FQNEAQ (reference sequence). Written as DNA, the CDR3 is TGTGCCAGCAGCTTAGGGCTCATTAGCACAGATACGCAGTATTTT. It yields the protein CASSLGLISTDTQYF. Supplemented by reference TRBV7-9 and TRBJ2-3, the full variable domain reads DTGVSQNPRHKITKRGQNVTFRCDPISEHNRLYWYRQTLGQGPEFLTYFQNEAQLEKSRLLSDRFSAERPKGSFSTLEIQRTEQGDSAMYLCASSLGLISTDTQYFGPGTRLTVL.

The CDR3 DNA sequence: TGTGCCAGTAGTCATTGGGCGGGTACCACAAGGGATGAGCAGTTCTTC. Its translation is CASSHWAGTTRDEQFF. The V and J genes are TRBV19 and TRBJ2-1; D perhaps matches TRBD2 (5 bases). V gave up 5 bases and J gave up 8 bases, with 22 bases separating them. Germline-derived CDR1 and CDR2 are LNHDA and SQIVND (reference sequence). This CDR3 spans 16 amino acids.

The V gene is TRBV28, the J gene TRBJ1-3; D gene uncertain. The V gene's germline CDR1 is MDHEN and CDR2 SYDVKM. V lost 7 bases to trimming and J lost 5 bases, with 12 bases between them. The CDR3 length is 13 residues. CDR3 amino acids: CASNRLDRNTIYF. Here the CDR3 DNA reads TGTGCCAGCAACCGACTCGATCGAAACACCATATATTTT.

The rearrangement links TRBV5-4 to TRBJ2-2, with 10 bases fitting TRBD1. Germline CDR1 reads SGHNT; CDR2 reads YYREEE (reference sequence). The CDR3 loop spans 16 amino acids. V trimming: 1 base; J trimming: 4 bases; junction bases outside the gene matches: 4. The CDR3 loop reads CASSLPRQGATGELFF. The CDR3 bases are TGTGCCAGCAGCTTGCCGAGACAGGGGGCCACCGGGGAGCTGTTTTTT.